This is a list of T cell receptor beta chains from one sample in a study of regulatory T cells in long-lasting Graves disease. One entry per CDR3 protein results from TCRdb running MiXCR on the multiplex PCR reads. Among a few hundred thousand distinct CDR3 sequences listed, around a quarter were seen once. Source: peripheral blood mononuclear cells (PBMCs), taken when the disease was refractory, from a patient treated with antithyroid drugs. The receptors shown here come from a female donor with Graves disease. Each CDR3 is given with its conserved first and last residue. D genes are given only for firm matches. Size values are once, few and many counts, or a class for expanded clones, and some rows have none.

V gene: TRBV12-3/TRBV12-4; CDR3 length: 13; clone size: NA; D gene: NA; J gene: TRBJ2-3; CDR3 DNA: TGTGCCAGCAGTTGGGTGGGGGAAGATACGCAGTATTTT; CDR3 protein: CASSWVGEDTQYF
V gene: TRBV19; CDR3 length: 16; clone size: many; D gene: TRBD2; J gene: TRBJ2-2; CDR3 DNA: TGTGCCAGTAGCCTCTTGGCGGGAGGACCCACCGGGGAGCTGTTTTTT; CDR3 protein: CASSLLAGGPTGELFF
V gene: TRBV10-3; CDR3 length: 13; clone size: NA; D gene: NA; J gene: TRBJ1-1; CDR3 DNA: TGTGCCACTAACAGGGAGGGGAACACTGAAGCTTTCTTT; CDR3 protein: CATNREGNTEAFF
V gene: TRBV7-9; CDR3 length: 14; clone size: many; D gene: NA; J gene: TRBJ2-5; CDR3 DNA: TGTGCCAGCAGCTTGGTGAGGTACCAAGAGACCCAGTACTTC; CDR3 protein: CASSLVRYQETQYF
V gene: TRBV20-1; CDR3 length: 19; clone size: many; D gene: TRBD2; J gene: TRBJ2-5; CDR3 DNA: TGCAGTGCTACCGCCGGGACTAGCGGGAGTCGGGGCCCCCAAGAGACCCAGTACTTC; CDR3 protein: CSATAGTSGSRGPQETQYF
V gene: TRBV29-1; CDR3 length: 19; clone size: NA; D gene: TRBD2; J gene: TRBJ2-1; CDR3 DNA: TGCAGCGTTGAAGGAGGACTAGCGGGAGGGCCGGCCTCCTACAATGAGCAGTTCTTC; CDR3 protein: CSVEGGLAGGPASYNEQFF
V gene: TRBV27; CDR3 length: 14; clone size: few; D gene: TRBD1; J gene: TRBJ2-7; CDR3 DNA: TGTGCCAGCAGGCAGGGACAGGGAGTGTGGGAGCAGTACTTC; CDR3 protein: CASRQGQGVWEQYF
V gene: TRBV11-3; CDR3 length: 13; clone size: NA; D gene: NA; J gene: TRBJ2-7; CDR3 DNA: TGTGCCAGCAGGGGCCCGGGGTCCTACGAGCGGTACTTC; CDR3 protein: CASRGPGSYERYF
V gene: TRBV7-8; CDR3 length: 18; clone size: NA; D gene: TRBD2; J gene: TRBJ2-5; CDR3 DNA: TGTGCCAGCAGCCTCGACGGGGGGGTAGCGGGGCATGGGGGGACCCAGTACTTC; CDR3 protein: CASSLDGGVAGHGGTQYF
V gene: TRBV2; CDR3 length: 19; clone size: many; D gene: NA; J gene: TRBJ2-5; CDR3 DNA: TGTGCCAGCAGGGCACTCGGTCAGGGAGGTTTCAGAATCGAAGAGACCCAGTACTTC; CDR3 protein: CASRALGQGGFRIEETQYF
V gene: TRBV4-2; CDR3 length: 14; clone size: NA; D gene: NA; J gene: TRBJ1-1; CDR3 DNA: TGTGCCAGCAGCCAAGGACCTGCGAGCACTGAAGCTTTCTTT; CDR3 protein: CASSQGPASTEAFF
V gene: TRBV30; CDR3 length: 15; clone size: NA; D gene: NA; J gene: TRBJ2-3; CDR3 DNA: TGTGCCTGGAAGGTGGGCCATGGGGGCACAGATACGCAGTATTTT; CDR3 protein: CAWKVGHGGTDTQYF
V gene: TRBV28; CDR3 length: 14; clone size: NA; D gene: NA; J gene: TRBJ1-5; CDR3 DNA: TGTGCCAGCGAGGGGAGTTATAGCAATCAGCCCCAGCATTTT; CDR3 protein: CASEGSYSNQPQHF
V gene: TRBV3-1; CDR3 length: 16; clone size: NA; D gene: TRBD2; J gene: TRBJ2-3; CDR3 DNA: TGTGCCAGCAGCCTTGTTAGCGGGAGGAGCACAGATACGCAGTATTTT; CDR3 protein: CASSLVSGRSTDTQYF
V gene: TRBV13; CDR3 length: 15; clone size: few; D gene: TRBD2; J gene: TRBJ2-2; CDR3 DNA: TGTGCCAGCAGCCCTGGGACTACGAACACCGGGGAGCTGTTTTTT; CDR3 protein: CASSPGTTNTGELFF
V gene: TRBV5-1; CDR3 length: 14; clone size: NA; D gene: NA; J gene: TRBJ2-7; CDR3 DNA: TGCGCCAGCAGCTTGGAACCAGGCCTTTACGAGCAGTACTTC; CDR3 protein: CASSLEPGLYEQYF
V gene: TRBV6-5; CDR3 length: 13; clone size: NA; D gene: NA; J gene: TRBJ1-2; CDR3 DNA: TGTGCCAGCAGTTACGGGTTAAACTATGGCTACACCTTC; CDR3 protein: CASSYGLNYGYTF
V gene: TRBV7-2; CDR3 length: 13; clone size: many; D gene: NA; J gene: TRBJ1-1; CDR3 DNA: TGTGCCAGCAGCTTAGACAGGAACACTGAAGCTTTCTTT; CDR3 protein: CASSLDRNTEAFF
V gene: TRBV28; CDR3 length: 17; clone size: many; D gene: TRBD2; J gene: TRBJ2-7; CDR3 DNA: TGTGCCAGCAGTTCGGCCGCTAGCGGGAGGGTCTCCTACGAGCAGTACTTC; CDR3 protein: CASSSAASGRVSYEQYF
V gene: TRBV7-2; CDR3 length: 15; clone size: many; D gene: NA; J gene: TRBJ1-4; CDR3 DNA: TGTGCCAGCAGCTTAGTGGCAGGGCAAGGTGAAAAACTGTTTTTT; CDR3 protein: CASSLVAGQGEKLFF
V gene: TRBV4-3; CDR3 length: 16; clone size: NA; D gene: TRBD2; J gene: TRBJ2-2; CDR3 DNA: TGCGCCAGCAGCCCGACTAGCGGGGTGAACACCGGGGAGCTGTTTTTT; CDR3 protein: CASSPTSGVNTGELFF
V gene: TRBV30; CDR3 length: 16; clone size: few; D gene: TRBD2; J gene: TRBJ2-4; CDR3 DNA: TGTGCCTGGAGTGTACCTAGCGGGGGGACACGAAACATTCAGTACTTC; CDR3 protein: CAWSVPSGGTRNIQYF
V gene: TRBV20-1; CDR3 length: 14; clone size: NA; D gene: NA; J gene: TRBJ1-4; CDR3 DNA: TGCAGTGCTAGTTACAGCACAACTAATGAAAAACTGTTTTTT; CDR3 protein: CSASYSTTNEKLFF
V gene: TRBV18; CDR3 length: 13; clone size: many; D gene: NA; J gene: TRBJ2-5; CDR3 DNA: TGTGCCAGCTCACCAGGGCTGGACGAGACCCAGTACTTC; CDR3 protein: CASSPGLDETQYF
V gene: TRBV7-2; CDR3 length: 14; clone size: many; D gene: NA; J gene: TRBJ2-7; CDR3 DNA: TGTGCCAGCAGCTTTTTTACCCATGAAGGCGAGCAGTACTTC; CDR3 protein: CASSFFTHEGEQYF
V gene: TRBV5-6; CDR3 length: 12; clone size: many; D gene: NA; J gene: TRBJ2-1; CDR3 DNA: TGTGCCAGCAGCTTGGCCTACAATGAGCAGTTCTTC; CDR3 protein: CASSLAYNEQFF
V gene: TRBV9; CDR3 length: 13; clone size: NA; D gene: NA; J gene: TRBJ1-2; CDR3 DNA: TGTGCCAGCAGCGTAGCCCATAACTATGGCTACACCTTC; CDR3 protein: CASSVAHNYGYTF
V gene: TRBV5-6; CDR3 length: 16; clone size: NA; D gene: TRBD1; J gene: TRBJ1-5; CDR3 DNA: TGTGCCAGCAGCTCGATCAACCACAGGGGACGCCAGCCCCAGCATTTT; CDR3 protein: CASSSINHRGRQPQHF
V gene: TRBV28; CDR3 length: 15; clone size: many; D gene: TRBD1; J gene: TRBJ2-7; CDR3 DNA: TGTGCCAGCAGTTTGGGACAGGGGATGACGTACGAGCAGTACTTC; CDR3 protein: CASSLGQGMTYEQYF
V gene: TRBV7-6; CDR3 length: 14; clone size: NA; D gene: NA; J gene: TRBJ1-6; CDR3 DNA: TGTGCCAGCAGCTCCCGGGACGGGAATTCACCCCTCCACTTT; CDR3 protein: CASSSRDGNSPLHF
V gene: TRBV20-1; CDR3 length: 16; clone size: NA; D gene: TRBD2; J gene: TRBJ2-7; CDR3 DNA: TGCAGTGCTATCTTACGGTCTAGCGGGAGGAGGAACGAGCAGTACTTC; CDR3 protein: CSAILRSSGRRNEQYF
V gene: TRBV7-2; CDR3 length: 14; clone size: few; D gene: NA; J gene: TRBJ2-2; CDR3 DNA: TGTGCCAGCAGCTCGACTAGGACCCCCGGGGAGCTGTTTTTT; CDR3 protein: CASSSTRTPGELFF
V gene: TRBV27; CDR3 length: 15; clone size: many; D gene: TRBD2; J gene: TRBJ2-5; CDR3 DNA: TGTGCCAGCAGCCCCGGGACTAGCGGGAGTGAGACCCAGTACTTC; CDR3 protein: CASSPGTSGSETQYF
V gene: TRBV19; CDR3 length: 13; clone size: few; D gene: TRBD1; J gene: TRBJ1-2; CDR3 DNA: TGTGCCAGTAGTTTCGACAGGGTGGGCGGCTACACCTTC; CDR3 protein: CASSFDRVGGYTF
V gene: TRBV28; CDR3 length: 11; clone size: many; D gene: NA; J gene: TRBJ2-7; CDR3 DNA: TGTGCCAGCACCGAGGGCGACGAGCAGTACTTC; CDR3 protein: CASTEGDEQYF
V gene: TRBV6-1; CDR3 length: 16; clone size: NA; D gene: TRBD2; J gene: TRBJ2-7; CDR3 DNA: TGTGCCAGCAGTAAGACTAGCGGGAGGGCCTCGTACGAGCAGTGCTTC; CDR3 protein: CASSKTSGRASYEQCF
V gene: TRBV7-9; CDR3 length: 15; clone size: many; D gene: NA; J gene: TRBJ1-2; CDR3 DNA: TGTGCCAGCAGCTTAGCGAGTGTGCGGGAATATGGCTACACCTTC; CDR3 protein: CASSLASVREYGYTF
V gene: TRBV3-1; CDR3 length: 14; clone size: NA; D gene: TRBD2; J gene: TRBJ2-2; CDR3 DNA: TGTGCCAGCAGCCAAGTGGCGGGGGTCGGGGAGCTGTTTTTT; CDR3 protein: CASSQVAGVGELFF
V gene: TRBV2; CDR3 length: 12; clone size: NA; D gene: TRBD1; J gene: TRBJ2-7; CDR3 DNA: TGTGCCAGCAAGGGACAGGGAAACGAGCAGTACTTC; CDR3 protein: CASKGQGNEQYF
V gene: TRBV20-1; CDR3 length: 15; clone size: NA; D gene: NA; J gene: TRBJ2-7; CDR3 DNA: TGCAGTGCTAGAGCCCCTAGCTGGAGCTCCTACGAGCAGTACTTC; CDR3 protein: CSARAPSWSSYEQYF
V gene: TRBV19; CDR3 length: 13; clone size: few; D gene: NA; J gene: TRBJ1-4; CDR3 DNA: TGTGCCAGTAGTATGACAGATAATGAAAAACTGTTTTTT; CDR3 protein: CASSMTDNEKLFF
V gene: TRBV28; CDR3 length: 15; clone size: many; D gene: NA; J gene: TRBJ2-7; CDR3 DNA: TGTGCCACCCAACCCCGGCAGGTCGGAACCTACGAGCAGTACTTC; CDR3 protein: CATQPRQVGTYEQYF